This T cell receptor beta chain was sequenced in a study of cytomegalovirus exposure and HLA in healthy donors. Germline CDR1 SGHRS, CDR2 YFSETQ. This CDR3 comprises 18 residues. V lost 5 bases, J lost 4 bases, and 14 bases stayed unmatched. PCR was performed using 60 Vbeta and 13 Jbeta primers. Clones were read by immunoSEQ multiplex PCR, and TCRdb kept only the in-frame ones, dropping some. Of tens of thousands of clones in the sample, almost 75% were seen once. The clonotype originates from a man in his fifties in good health and CMV-seronegative. This chain connects TRBV5-1 to TRBJ2-3; 12 nucleotides agree with TRBD2. The material sequenced was PBMCs. The CDR3 spells CASSRGPGLAGLSDTQYF. Here the CDR3 DNA reads TGCGCCAGCAGTCGGGGGCCGGGACTAGCGGGTTTGTCAGATACGCAGTATTTT. The full variable domain, in which reference TRBV5-1 and TRBJ2-3 provide the parts outside the CDR3, is KAGVTQTPRYLIKTRGQQVTLSCSPISGHRSVSWYQQTPGQGLQFLFEYFSETQRNKGNFPGRFSGRQFSNSRSEMNVSTLELGDSALYLCASSRGPGLAGLSDTQYFGPGTRLTVL.